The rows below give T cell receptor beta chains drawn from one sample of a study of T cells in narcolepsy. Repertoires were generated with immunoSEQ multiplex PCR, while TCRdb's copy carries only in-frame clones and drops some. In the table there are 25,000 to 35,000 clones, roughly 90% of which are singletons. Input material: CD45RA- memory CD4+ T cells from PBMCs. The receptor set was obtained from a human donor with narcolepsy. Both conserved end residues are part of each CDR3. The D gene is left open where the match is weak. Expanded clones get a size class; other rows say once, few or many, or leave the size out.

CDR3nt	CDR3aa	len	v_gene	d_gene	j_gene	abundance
TGTGCCAGCAAGTCCCAGGGGTATGGCTACACCTTC	CASKSQGYGYTF	12	TRBV6-1	-	TRBJ1-2	once
TGTGCCAGCAAGGGACGGCAGTACACAGATACGCAGTATTTT	CASKGRQYTDTQYF	14	TRBV5-6	-	TRBJ2-3	once
TGCGCCAGCAGCGGACTAGCGAGCTCCTACAATGAGCAGTTCTTC	CASSGLASSYNEQFF	15	TRBV5-1	TRBD2	TRBJ2-1	-
TGTGCCAGCAGTACCAATGACAGGGCACTAGTCCGAGCCAAAAACATTCAGTACTTC	CASSTNDRALVRAKNIQYF	19	TRBV2	TRBD1	TRBJ2-4	once
TGTGCCAGCAGCTTGAAGGGGGGCTCTGGAAACACCATATATTTT	CASSLKGGSGNTIYF	15	TRBV7-8	-	TRBJ1-3	once
TGTGCCAGCAGGTCGGGGGGCCAGGGGCCCCAGCATTTT	CASRSGGQGPQHF	13	TRBV27	-	TRBJ1-5	-
TGTGCCAGCAGTCCGATGAGTTCGGGGATTGGCTCTGAAGCTTTCTTT	CASSPMSSGIGSEAFF	16	TRBV27	-	TRBJ1-1	-
TGCGCCAGCAGCCATCGACAGGGAGGCTACACCTTC	CASSHRQGGYTF	12	TRBV5-1	TRBD1	TRBJ1-2	-
TGTGCCAGCAGGCTGACTAGCGGGGGCACAGATACGCAGTATTTT	CASRLTSGGTDTQYF	15	TRBV25-1	TRBD2	TRBJ2-3	-
TGTGCCAGCAGCTTGTTTATGGTGGTCAGGGGGCTTGGGGCCAACGTCCTGACTTTC	CASSLFMVVRGLGANVLTF	19	TRBV5-6	TRBD1	TRBJ2-6	-
TGTGCCACCCGGGGGGACAGGCAAGAGACCCAGTACTTC	CATRGDRQETQYF	13	TRBV2	-	TRBJ2-5	-
TGTGCCAGCAGCCCCGGGGCTGTCTCCTACTTC	CASSPGAVSYF	11	TRBV6-1	-	TRBJ1-2	-
TGTGCCAGCAGCCCCGGCGCCTTTTCGTACGAGCAGTACTTC	CASSPGAFSYEQYF	14	TRBV28	-	TRBJ2-7	medium-sized
TGTGCCAGCTCACTTAGAGCAGTATATGGCTACACCTTC	CASSLRAVYGYTF	13	TRBV18	-	TRBJ1-2	-
TGTGCCAGCAGTTTTTCAGGGGTCAATCAGCCCCAGCATTTT	CASSFSGVNQPQHF	14	TRBV28	-	TRBJ1-5	-
TGTGCCAGCAGTTTAGGACAGGGTTGGACTGAAGCTTTCTTT	CASSLGQGWTEAFF	14	TRBV27	TRBD1	TRBJ1-1	-
TGTGCCAGCAGCTTAGTAGGGAATGAGCAGTTCTTC	CASSLVGNEQFF	12	TRBV7-8	-	TRBJ2-1	-
TGTGCCAGCAGATCCGGGCGGGGTACGAACACTGAAGCTTTCTTT	CASRSGRGTNTEAFF	15	TRBV7-8	-	TRBJ1-1	-
TGTGCCAGCACCATCGGACGGACTGAAGCTTTCTTT	CASTIGRTEAFF	12	TRBV6-1	-	TRBJ1-1	-
TGTGCCAGCAGGTCCCAACAGGGGTCCCACACTGAAGCTTTCTTT	CASRSQQGSHTEAFF	15	TRBV6-5	TRBD1	TRBJ1-1	-
TGTGCCAGCAGGGGAAAGGCGACAACAGATACGCAGTATTTT	CASRGKATTDTQYF	14	TRBV7-3	-	TRBJ2-3	-
TGCGCCAGCAGCCCTAGCGGGAGCACAGATACGCAGTATTTT	CASSPSGSTDTQYF	14	TRBV5-1	TRBD2	TRBJ2-3	once
TGTGCCAGCAGTTTGGGGGACAGGGGCCACAATGAGCAGTTCTTC	CASSLGDRGHNEQFF	15	TRBV28	TRBD1	TRBJ2-1	-
TGTGCCAGCAGCTTAGGCGCTCGGGGTGACTACACCTTC	CASSLGARGDYTF	13	TRBV7-3	-	TRBJ1-2	-
TGTGCCAGCGGGACACATACCTACAATGAGCAGTTCTTC	CASGTHTYNEQFF	13	TRBV27	-	TRBJ2-1	-
TGTGCCAGCAGCGTAGGCGGGAGCTCCTACGAGCAGTACTTC	CASSVGGSSYEQYF	14	TRBV9	TRBD2	TRBJ2-7	-
TGTGCCAGCAGCTTCGGAAGCGGGGGCACAGATACGCAGTATTTT	CASSFGSGGTDTQYF	15	TRBV7-9	TRBD2	TRBJ2-3	few
TGTGCCAGCAGTCGGACGGAAAATTCACCCCTCCACTTT	CASSRTENSPLHF	13	TRBV6-1	-	TRBJ1-6	-
TGTGCCAGCCGGGGGGTCGCCACTGAAGCTTTCTTT	CASRGVATEAFF	12	TRBV19	-	TRBJ1-1	once
TGTGCCAGCAGCCCAGACGACAGCTTCTTTAACTATGGCTACACCTTC	CASSPDDSFFNYGYTF	16	TRBV9	-	TRBJ1-2	-
TGTGCCAGCAGCTATCGACAGGGGGAAAACTACGAGCAGTACTTC	CASSYRQGENYEQYF	15	TRBV7-8	TRBD1	TRBJ2-7	-
TGTGCCAGCAGCTTCACAGGGGGAGAGACCCAGTACTTC	CASSFTGGETQYF	13	TRBV5-8	TRBD1	TRBJ2-5	-
TGTGCCAGCAGACCAGGGCCCGTAAATTCACCCCTCCACTTT	CASRPGPVNSPLHF	14	TRBV14	-	TRBJ1-6	once
TGTGCCAGCAGCCCTGGACAGGGCCAGCCCCAGCATTTT	CASSPGQGQPQHF	13	TRBV7-6	TRBD1	TRBJ1-5	-
TGTGCCAGCAGACGACGGGAGAGCACCGGGGAGCTGTTTTTT	CASRRRESTGELFF	14	TRBV9	-	TRBJ2-2	-
TGTGCCAGCAGCTTCGGGGGACTAGCGGGGAATCACAAAGAGACCCAGTACTTC	CASSFGGLAGNHKETQYF	18	TRBV7-6	TRBD2	TRBJ2-5	-